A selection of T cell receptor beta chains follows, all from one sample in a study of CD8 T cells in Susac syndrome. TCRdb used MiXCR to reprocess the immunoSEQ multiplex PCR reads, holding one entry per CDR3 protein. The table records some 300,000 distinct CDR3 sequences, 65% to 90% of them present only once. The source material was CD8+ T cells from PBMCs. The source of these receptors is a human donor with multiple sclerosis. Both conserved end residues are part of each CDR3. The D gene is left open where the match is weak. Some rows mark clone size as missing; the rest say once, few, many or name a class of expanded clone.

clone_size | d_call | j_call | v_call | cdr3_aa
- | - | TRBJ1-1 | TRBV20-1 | CSAISSMSAGPLNTEAFF
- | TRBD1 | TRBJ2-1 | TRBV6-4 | CASSEKDRGMSEQFF
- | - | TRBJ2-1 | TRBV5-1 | CASSLVGVRSYNEQFF
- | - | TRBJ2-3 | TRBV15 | CATDERSTDTQYF
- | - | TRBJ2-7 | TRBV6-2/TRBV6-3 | CASRLGSQYEQYF
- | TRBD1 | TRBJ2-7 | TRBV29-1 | CSVEDRGSYEQYF
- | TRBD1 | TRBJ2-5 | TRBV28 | CASSSPGTEETQYF
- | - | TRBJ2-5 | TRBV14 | CASSQGYPETQYF
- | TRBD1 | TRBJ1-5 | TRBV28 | CASSHRGTLNIGWHF
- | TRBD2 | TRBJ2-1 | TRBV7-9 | CASSSGLAGLIGNEQFF
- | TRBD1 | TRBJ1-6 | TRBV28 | CASSPRTGLSSYNSPLHF
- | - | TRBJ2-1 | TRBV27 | CASSFGSPFNEQFF
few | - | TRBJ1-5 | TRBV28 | CASSFQGGNQPQHF
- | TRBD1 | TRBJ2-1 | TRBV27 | CASSFWVTGDNEQFF
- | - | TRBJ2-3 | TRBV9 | CASSVATSATDTQYF
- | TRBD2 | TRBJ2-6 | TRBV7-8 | CASSLSLAGASGANVLTF
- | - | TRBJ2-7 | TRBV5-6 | CASSIPGALADYEQYF
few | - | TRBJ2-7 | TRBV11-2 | CASSAPGLPWEQYF
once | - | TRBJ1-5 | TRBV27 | CASSFSKAGSSQPQHF
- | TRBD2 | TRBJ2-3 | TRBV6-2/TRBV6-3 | CASSYSVLAEIRALSTSTDTQYF
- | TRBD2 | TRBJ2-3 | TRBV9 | CASSALGGIGSDTQYF
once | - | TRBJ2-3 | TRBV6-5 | CASSYGDTQYF
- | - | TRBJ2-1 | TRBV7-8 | CASSLVGRDPYNEQFF
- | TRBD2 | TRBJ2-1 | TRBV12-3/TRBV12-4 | CASSLSSWREDRNNEQFF
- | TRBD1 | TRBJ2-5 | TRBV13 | CASSSPGTDGETQYF
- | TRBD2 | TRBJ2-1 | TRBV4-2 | CASSSEASGSPMYNEQFF
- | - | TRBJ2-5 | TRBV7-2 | CASSTTWGPILYQETQYF
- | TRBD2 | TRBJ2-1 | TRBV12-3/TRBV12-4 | CASSLVSSGFNSYNEQFF
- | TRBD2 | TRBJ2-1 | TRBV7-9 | CASSKPAGATPDNEQFF
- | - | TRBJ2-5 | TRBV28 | CASSPRLAQETQYF
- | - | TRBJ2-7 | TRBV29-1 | CSARSETYEQYF
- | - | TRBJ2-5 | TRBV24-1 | CATSDLWETQYF
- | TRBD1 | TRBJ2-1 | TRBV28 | CASSLLGFGGQPYNEQFF
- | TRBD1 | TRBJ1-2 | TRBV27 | CASSFGRGQGYGYTF
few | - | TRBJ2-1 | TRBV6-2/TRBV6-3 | CASSYSILRGEQFF
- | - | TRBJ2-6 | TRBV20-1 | CSARDWNRLWGANVLTF
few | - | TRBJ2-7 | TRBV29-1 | CSVEWGPRGEQYF
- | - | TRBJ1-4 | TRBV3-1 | CASSPRQGRHEKLFF
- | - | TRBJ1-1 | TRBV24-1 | CATSNRVGTEAFF
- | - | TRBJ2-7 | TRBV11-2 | CASSPNWEQYF
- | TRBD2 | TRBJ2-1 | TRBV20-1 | CSGSRLAGEKRNEQFF
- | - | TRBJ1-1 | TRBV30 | CAWSWVTEAFF
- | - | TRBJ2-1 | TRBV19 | CASSILLFMRNEQFF
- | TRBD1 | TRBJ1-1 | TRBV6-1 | CASSPSPGTGSPGEAFF
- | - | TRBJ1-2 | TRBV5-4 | CASSLEPGSIYGYTF
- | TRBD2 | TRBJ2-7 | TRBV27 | CASSPGGGHEQYF
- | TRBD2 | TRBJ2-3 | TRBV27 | CASSPRLAGERADTQYF
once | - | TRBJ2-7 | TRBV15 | CATSRVDKDEQYF
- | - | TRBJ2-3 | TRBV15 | CATSRTDTQYF
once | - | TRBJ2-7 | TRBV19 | CASSPSVSYEQYF
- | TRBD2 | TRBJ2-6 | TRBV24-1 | CATSDFMAGADSGANVLTF
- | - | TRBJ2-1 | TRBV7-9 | CASSFARGDEQFF
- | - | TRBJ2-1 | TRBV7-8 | CASSSRAPSSYNEQFF
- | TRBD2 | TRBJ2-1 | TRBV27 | CASSSLISGRIDEQFF
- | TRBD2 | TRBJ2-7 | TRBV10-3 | CAAGQRGSSLVYEQYF